The clone carrying this TCR beta chain has only one observation. The antigen remains undetermined. The CDR3 runs 13 residues. CDR1 is SNHLY, CDR2 FYNNEI, per germline. V dropped 9 bases and J dropped 0 bases, with 12 bases sitting between them. This sample is drawn from a study of cytomegalovirus exposure and HLA in healthy donors. The PCR ran on 60 Vbeta and 13 Jbeta primers. Sequenced by immunoSEQ multiplex PCR; TCRdb stores in-frame clones only, minus some. The table lists more than 130,000 clones, 80% of them singletons. General study points: Some TCR beta chains (roughly 160 of them) were listed as cytomegalovirus-associated.

The chain has TRBV2 and TRBJ2-7, with a tentative D call TRBD1 (6 bases). The sequenced sample was PBMCs. The clonotype originates from a man aged 35 to 55 in good health and CMV-seropositive. CDR3 protein: CARQRTDSYEQYF. The CDR3 DNA follows: TGTGCCAGACAAAGGACAGACTCCTACGAGCAGTACTTC.